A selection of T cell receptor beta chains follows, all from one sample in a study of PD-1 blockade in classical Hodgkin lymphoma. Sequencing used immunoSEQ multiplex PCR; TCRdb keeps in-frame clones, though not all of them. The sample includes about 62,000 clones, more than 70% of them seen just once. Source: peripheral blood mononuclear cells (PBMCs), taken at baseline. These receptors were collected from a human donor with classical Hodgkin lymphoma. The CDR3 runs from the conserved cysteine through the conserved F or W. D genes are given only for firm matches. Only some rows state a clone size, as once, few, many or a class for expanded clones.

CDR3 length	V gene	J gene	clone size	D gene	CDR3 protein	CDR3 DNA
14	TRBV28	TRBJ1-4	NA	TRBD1	CASSNRGRSEKLFF	TGTGCCAGCTCAAACAGGGGGCGAAGTGAAAAACTGTTTTTT
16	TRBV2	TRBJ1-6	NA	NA	CASSESGVFYNSPLHF	TGTGCCAGCAGTGAATCGGGGGTCTTCTATAATTCACCCCTCCACTTT
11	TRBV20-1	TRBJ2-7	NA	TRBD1	CSASDRYEQYF	TGCAGTGCTTCGGACAGGTACGAGCAGTACTTC
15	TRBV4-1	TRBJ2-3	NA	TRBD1	CASSPGQGTTDTQYF	TGCGCCAGCAGCCCCGGACAGGGTACCACAGATACGCAGTATTTT
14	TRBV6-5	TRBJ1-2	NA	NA	CASSYSTGPNGYTF	TGTGCCAGCAGTTACTCCACAGGGCCCAATGGCTACACCTTC
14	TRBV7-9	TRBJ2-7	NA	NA	CASTVPGGPYEQYF	TGTGCCAGCACCGTCCCCGGGGGTCCCTACGAGCAGTACTTC
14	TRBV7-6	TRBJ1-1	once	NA	CASSSAEMNTEAFF	TGTGCCAGCAGCTCGGCGGAGATGAACACTGAAGCTTTCTTT
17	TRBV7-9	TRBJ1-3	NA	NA	CASSVGSGRSSGNTIYF	TGTGCCAGCAGCGTAGGCTCCGGGCGGAGCTCTGGAAACACCATATATTTT
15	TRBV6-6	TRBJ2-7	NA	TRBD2	CASSEPSGDSYEQYF	TGTGCCAGCAGCGAACCTAGCGGGGACTCCTACGAGCAGTACTTC
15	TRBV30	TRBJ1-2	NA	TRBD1	CAWSLDRGPYYGYTF	TGTGCCTGGAGTCTTGACAGGGGGCCTTACTATGGCTACACCTTC
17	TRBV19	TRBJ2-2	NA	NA	CASSIQSGMANTGELFF	TGTGCCAGTAGTATCCAGAGTGGTATGGCGAACACCGGGGAGCTGTTTTTT
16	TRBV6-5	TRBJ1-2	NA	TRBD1	CASSYQGQGLNYGYTF	TGTGCCAGCAGTTACCAAGGACAGGGATTAAACTATGGCTACACCTTC
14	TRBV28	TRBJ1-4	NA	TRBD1	CASSSGTGYEKLFF	TGTGCCAGCAGTTCCGGGACAGGGTATGAAAAACTGTTTTTT
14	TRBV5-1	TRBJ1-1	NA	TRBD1	CASSLTGAETEAFF	TGCGCCAGCAGCTTGACAGGGGCGGAAACTGAAGCTTTCTTT
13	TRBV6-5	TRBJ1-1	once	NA	CASSPGTRYEAFF	TGTGCCAGCAGTCCCGGGACAAGATACGAAGCTTTCTTT
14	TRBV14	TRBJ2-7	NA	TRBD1	CASSEHRGRDEQYF	TGTGCCAGCAGCGAACACAGGGGGCGCGACGAGCAGTACTTC
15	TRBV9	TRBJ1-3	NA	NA	CASSTPQAAGNTIYF	TGTGCCAGCAGCACCCCCCAGGCCGCTGGAAACACCATATATTTT
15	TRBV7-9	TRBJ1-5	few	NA	CASSLVGWPDQPQHF	TGTGCCAGCAGCTTAGTCGGTTGGCCCGATCAGCCCCAGCATTTT
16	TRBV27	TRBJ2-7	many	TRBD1	CASSLSGQGKGYEQYF	TGTGCCAGCAGTTTATCGGGACAGGGGAAAGGCTACGAGCAGTACTTC
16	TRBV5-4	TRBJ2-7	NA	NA	CASSPAPIEIRYEQYF	TGTGCCAGCAGCCCGGCCCCGATAGAAATAAGGTACGAGCAGTACTTC
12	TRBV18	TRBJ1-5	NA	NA	CASSPTNQPQHF	TGTGCCAGCTCACCTACTAATCAGCCCCAGCATTTT
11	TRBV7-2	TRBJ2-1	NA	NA	CASGHSNEQFF	TGTGCCAGCGGCCATTCGAATGAGCAGTTCTTC
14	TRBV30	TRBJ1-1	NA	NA	CAWILGVGNTEAFF	TGTGCCTGGATCTTGGGAGTCGGGAACACTGAAGCTTTCTTT
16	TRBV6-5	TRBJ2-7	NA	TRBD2	CASSYSSAGGTYEQYF	TGTGCCAGCAGTTACTCGAGTGCGGGGGGGACGTACGAGCAGTACTTC
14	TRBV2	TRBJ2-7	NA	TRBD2	CASSLTSGGYEQYF	TGTGCCAGCAGTTTAACTAGCGGGGGTTACGAGCAGTACTTC
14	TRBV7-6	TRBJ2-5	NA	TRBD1	CASSLAGGVETQYF	TGTGCCAGCAGCTTAGCAGGGGGCGTCGAGACCCAGTACTTC
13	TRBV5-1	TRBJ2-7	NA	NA	CASSIANSYEQYF	TGCGCCAGCAGCATAGCAAACAGCTACGAGCAGTACTTC
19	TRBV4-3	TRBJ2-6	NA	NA	CASSQDQGGGPGGANVLTF	TGCGCCAGCAGCCAAGATCAGGGAGGGGGCCCAGGCGGGGCCAACGTCCTGACTTTC
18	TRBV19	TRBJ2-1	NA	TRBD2	CASSLRGGLAGVYNEQFF	TGTGCCAGTAGTCTAAGAGGGGGGCTAGCGGGAGTTTACAATGAGCAGTTCTTC
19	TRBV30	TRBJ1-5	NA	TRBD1	CAWSASTGLGGNSNQPQHF	TGTGCCTGGAGTGCCTCGACAGGGCTCGGTGGTAATAGCAATCAGCCCCAGCATTTT
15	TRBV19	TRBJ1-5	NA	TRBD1	CASSLPGQPNQPQHF	TGTGCCAGTAGCCTACCGGGACAGCCTAATCAGCCCCAGCATTTT
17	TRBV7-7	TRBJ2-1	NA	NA	CASSPGDVGGYYNEQFF	TGTGCCAGCAGCCCAGGGGATGTGGGGGGCTACTACAATGAGCAGTTCTTC
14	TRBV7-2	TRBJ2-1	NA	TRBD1	CASRSRTGNNEQFF	TGTGCCAGCAGGAGCCGGACAGGGAACAATGAGCAGTTCTTC
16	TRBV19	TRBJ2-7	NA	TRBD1	CASSIDLGTGDAEQYF	TGTGCCAGTAGTATAGATCTCGGGACAGGGGATGCCGAGCAGTACTTC
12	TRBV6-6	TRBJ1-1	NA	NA	CASSYSTGEAFF	TGTGCCAGCAGTTATTCGACAGGCGAAGCTTTCTTT
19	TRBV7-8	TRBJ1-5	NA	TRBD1	CASSLVHDRETYSNQPQHF	TGTGCCAGCAGCTTAGTTCATGACAGGGAAACGTATAGCAATCAGCCCCAGCATTTT
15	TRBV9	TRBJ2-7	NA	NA	CASSVAIPGEGEQYF	TGTGCCAGCAGCGTAGCCATTCCAGGGGAGGGCGAGCAGTACTTC
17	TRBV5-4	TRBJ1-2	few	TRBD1	CASSLGTGLGANYGYTF	TGTGCCAGCAGCCTAGGGACAGGCCTTGGCGCTAACTATGGCTACACCTTC
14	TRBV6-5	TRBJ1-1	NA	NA	CASSYSGTNTEAFF	TGTGCCAGCAGTTACTCCGGGACAAATACTGAAGCTTTCTTT
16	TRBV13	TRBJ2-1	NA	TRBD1	CASSLGTGGAYNEQFF	TGTGCCAGCAGCTTAGGTACAGGGGGCGCCTACAATGAGCAGTTCTTC
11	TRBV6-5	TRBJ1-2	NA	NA	CASGTDYGYTF	TGTGCCAGCGGCACCGACTATGGCTACACCTTC
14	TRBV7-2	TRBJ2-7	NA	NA	CASRRPGTSYEQYF	TGTGCCAGCAGACGACCCGGGACGAGCTACGAGCAGTACTTC
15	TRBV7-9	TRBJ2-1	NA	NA	CASSLTGMGYNEQFF	TGTGCCAGCAGCTTAACAGGGATGGGGTACAATGAGCAGTTCTTC
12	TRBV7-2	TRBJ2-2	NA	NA	CASSFSTGELFF	TGTGCCAGCAGCTTCTCCACCGGGGAGCTGTTTTTT
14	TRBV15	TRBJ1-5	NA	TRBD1	CATSSDRGHQPQHF	TGTGCCACCAGCAGCGACAGGGGGCATCAGCCCCAGCATTTT
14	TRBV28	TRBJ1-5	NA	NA	CASSLWWGRQPQHF	TGTGCCAGCAGTTTATGGTGGGGCAGGCAGCCCCAGCATTTT
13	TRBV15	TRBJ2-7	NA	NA	CATSRDVQYEQYF	TGTGCCACCAGCAGAGATGTCCAATACGAGCAGTACTTC
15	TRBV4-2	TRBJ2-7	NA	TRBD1	CASSQLRTGEYEQYF	TGTGCCAGCAGCCAATTACGGACAGGGGAGTACGAGCAGTACTTC
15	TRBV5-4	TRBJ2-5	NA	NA	CASSWDNPRQETQYF	TGTGCCAGCAGCTGGGACAACCCCCGTCAAGAGACCCAGTACTTC
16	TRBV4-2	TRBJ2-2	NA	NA	CASSALQISLTGELFF	TGTGCCAGCAGCGCGTTACAGATAAGCTTAACCGGGGAGCTGTTTTTT